This T cell receptor (beta chain) was recovered during a study of spatial heterogeneity in lung cancer. General study results and limits: How many expanded intratumoral alpha and beta TCRs were present tracked the tumor mutation count, which was a count of nonsynonymous mutations.

The time point was: sample taken at primary tumor resection. V lost 7 bases and J lost 5, with 20 bases in between. The germline V gene has CDR1 MNHEY and CDR2 SMNVEV (reference sequence). CDR3 length equals 15 residues. There are many counts of this clonotype. Its antigen is as yet unknown. TCRdb reprocessed the 5' RACE reads with MiXCR, giving one entry per CDR3 protein. The top ten hold roughly 8% of the sample, which has about 24,000 distinct CDR3 sequences, roughly 10% seen once. This chain uses TRBV27 with TRBJ2-5; D is undetermined. Sequencing was performed on lung tumor tissue, taken at surgery. The TCR was taken from a male donor with early-stage non-small cell lung cancer. The CDR3 bases are TGTGCCAGCAATTGGGGTCCAGCGTTAATGGAGACCCAGTACTTC. It specifies CASNWGPALMETQYF.